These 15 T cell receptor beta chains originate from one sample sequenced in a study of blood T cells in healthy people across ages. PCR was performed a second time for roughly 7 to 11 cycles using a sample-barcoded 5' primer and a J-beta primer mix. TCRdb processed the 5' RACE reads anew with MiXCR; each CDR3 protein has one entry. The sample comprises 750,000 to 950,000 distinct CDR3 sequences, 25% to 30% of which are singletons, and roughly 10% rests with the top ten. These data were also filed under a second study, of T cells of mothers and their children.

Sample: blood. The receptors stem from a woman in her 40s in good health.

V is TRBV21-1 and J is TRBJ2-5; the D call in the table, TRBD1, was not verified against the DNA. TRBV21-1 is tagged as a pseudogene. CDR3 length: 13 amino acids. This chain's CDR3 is CASSKEGRETQYF. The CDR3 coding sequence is TGTGCCAGCAGCAAAGAAGGGCGGGAGACCCAGTACTTC.

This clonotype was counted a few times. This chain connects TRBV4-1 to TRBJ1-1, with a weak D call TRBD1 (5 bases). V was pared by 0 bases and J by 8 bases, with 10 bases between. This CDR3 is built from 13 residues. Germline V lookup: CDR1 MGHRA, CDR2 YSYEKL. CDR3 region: CASSQDAGEEAFF. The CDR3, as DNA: TGCGCCAGCAGCCAAGACGCGGGGGAAGAAGCTTTCTTT.

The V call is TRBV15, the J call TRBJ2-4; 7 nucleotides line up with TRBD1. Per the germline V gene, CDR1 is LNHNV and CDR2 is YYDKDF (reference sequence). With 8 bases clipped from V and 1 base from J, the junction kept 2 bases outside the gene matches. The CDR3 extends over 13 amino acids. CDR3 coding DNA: TGTGCCACCGCACAGGGGGCCAAAAACATTCAGTACTTC. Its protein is CATAQGAKNIQYF. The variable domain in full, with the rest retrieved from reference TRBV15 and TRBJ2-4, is DAMVIQNPRYQVTQFGKPVTLSCSQTLNHNVMYWYQQKSSQAPKLLFHYYDKDFNNEADTPDNFQSRRPNTSFCFLDIRSPGLGDTAMYLCATAQGAKNIQYFGAGTRLSVL.

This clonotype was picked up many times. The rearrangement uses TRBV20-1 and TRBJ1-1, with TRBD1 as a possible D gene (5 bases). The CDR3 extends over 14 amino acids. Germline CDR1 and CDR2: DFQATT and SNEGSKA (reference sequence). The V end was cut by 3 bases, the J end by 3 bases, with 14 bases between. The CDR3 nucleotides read TGCAGTGCTAGGAGGGGTTTTAGGGACACTGAAGCTTTCTTT. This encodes CSARRGFRDTEAFF.

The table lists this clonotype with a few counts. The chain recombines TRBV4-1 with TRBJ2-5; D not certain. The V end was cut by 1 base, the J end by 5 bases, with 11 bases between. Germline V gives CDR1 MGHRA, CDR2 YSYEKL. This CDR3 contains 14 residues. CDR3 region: CASSQGTGYETQYF. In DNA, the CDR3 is TGCGCCAGCAGCCAAGGTACCGGGTACGAGACCCAGTACTTC.

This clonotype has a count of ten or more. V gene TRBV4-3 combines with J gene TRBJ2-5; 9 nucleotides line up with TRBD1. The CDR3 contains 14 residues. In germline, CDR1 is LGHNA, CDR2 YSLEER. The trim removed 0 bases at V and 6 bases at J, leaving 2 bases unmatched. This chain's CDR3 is CASSQEGTGKTQYF. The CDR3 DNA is TGCGCCAGCAGCCAAGAAGGGACAGGGAAGACCCAGTACTTC.

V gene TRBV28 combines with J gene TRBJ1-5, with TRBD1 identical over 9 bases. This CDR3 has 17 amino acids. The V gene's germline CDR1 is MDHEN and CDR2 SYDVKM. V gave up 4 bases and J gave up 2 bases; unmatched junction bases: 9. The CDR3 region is CASSSFLNRGRNQPQHF. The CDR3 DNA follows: TGTGCCAGCAGTTCGTTCCTCAACAGGGGGCGCAATCAGCCCCAGCATTTT.

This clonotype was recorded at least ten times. The chain's CDR3 is CASSSPPLRGRAETQYF. Here the CDR3 DNA reads TGTGCCAGCAGTTCCCCGCCGTTGCGGGGGCGAGCAGAGACCCAGTACTTC. The rearrangement uses TRBV28 and TRBJ2-5; TRBD2 might be the D (7 bases). Trimming pared 4 bases from V and 4 bases from J, leaving 22 bases between. This CDR3 is 17 amino acids long. CDR1 and CDR2 from the germline V gene are MDHEN and SYDVKM.

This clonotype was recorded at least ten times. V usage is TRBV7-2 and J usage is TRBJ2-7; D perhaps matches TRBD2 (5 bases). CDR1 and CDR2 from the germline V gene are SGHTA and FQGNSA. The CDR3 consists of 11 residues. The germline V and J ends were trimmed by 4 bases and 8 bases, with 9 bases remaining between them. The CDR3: CASSSGVKQYF. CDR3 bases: TGTGCCAGCAGCTCCGGGGTAAAGCAGTACTTC.

The DNA for the CDR3 is TGTGCCAGCAGTTCGGCTAGCGGGGGGGTCAATGAGCAGTACTTC. It is translated as CASSSASGGVNEQYF. The J gene is TRBJ2-5, the V gene TRBV28; 12 nucleotides match TRBD2. Unmatched junction bases numbered 11, after V lost 4 bases and J lost 11 bases. Germline V gene data show CDR1 as MDHEN and CDR2 as SYDVKM. CDR3 length equals 15 residues.

CDR3 residues: CASSYSLPPQHF. Here the CDR3 DNA reads TGTGCCAGCAGTTACTCGTTGCCGCCCCAGCATTTT. This chain uses TRBV6-2 or TRBV6-3 with TRBJ1-5; D uncertain. This CDR3 comprises 12 residues. Trimming removed 0 bases at V and 9 bases at J, with 6 bases between. Germline CDR1 is MNHEY and CDR2 is SVGEGT.

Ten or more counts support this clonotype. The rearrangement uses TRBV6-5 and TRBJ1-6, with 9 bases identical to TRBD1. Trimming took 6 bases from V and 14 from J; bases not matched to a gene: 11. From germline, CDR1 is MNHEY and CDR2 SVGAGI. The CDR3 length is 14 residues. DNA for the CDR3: TGTGCCAGCAGCACCCCGGGACAGGGATCTGCCCTCCACTTT. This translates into CASSTPGQGSALHF.

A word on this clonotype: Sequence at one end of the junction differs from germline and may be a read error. The CDR3 here is CASSTTGRGNEKRFF. The CDR3 nucleotides are TGCGCCAGCAGCACCACAGGGAGGGGTAATGAAAAACGGTTTTTT. This chain links TRBV5-1 with TRBJ1-4, with D maybe TRBD1 (6 bases). Germline V lookup: CDR1 SGHRS, CDR2 YFSETQ. CDR3 length: 15 amino acids. The variable domain in full, completed from reference TRBV5-1 and TRBJ1-4, reads KAGVTQTPRYLIKTRGQQVTLSCSPISGHRSVSWYQQTPGQGLQFLFEYFSETQRNKGNFPGRFSGRQFSNSRSEMNVSTLELGDSALYLCASSTTGRGNEKRFFGSGTQLSVL.

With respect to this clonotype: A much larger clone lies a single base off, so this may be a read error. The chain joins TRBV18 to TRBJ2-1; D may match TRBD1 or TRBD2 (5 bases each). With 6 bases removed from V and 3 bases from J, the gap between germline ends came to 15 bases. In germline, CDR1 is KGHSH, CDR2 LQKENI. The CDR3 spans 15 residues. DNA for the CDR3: TGTGCCAGCTCGGTAGGAGAGGGGCTCTACAATGAGCAGTTCTTC. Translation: CASSVGEGLYNEQFF. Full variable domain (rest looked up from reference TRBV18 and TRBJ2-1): NAGVMQNPRHLVRRRGQEARLRCSPMKGHSHVYWYRQLPEEGLKFMVYLQKENIIDESGMPKERFSAEFPKEGPSILRIQQVVRGDSAAYFCASSVGEGLYNEQFFGPGTRLTVL.

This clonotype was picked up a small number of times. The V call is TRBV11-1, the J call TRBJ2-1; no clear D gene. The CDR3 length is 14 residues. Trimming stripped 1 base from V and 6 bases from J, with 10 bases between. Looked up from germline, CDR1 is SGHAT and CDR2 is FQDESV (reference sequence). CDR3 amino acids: CASSLEFYSNEQFF. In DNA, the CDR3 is TGTGCCAGCAGCTTAGAATTTTATAGCAATGAGCAGTTCTTC.